The T cell receptor (beta chain) under discussion was sequenced for a study of PD-1 blockade in classical Hodgkin lymphoma. Study context: Patients received nivolumab 3 mg/kg intravenously every 2 weeks.

Every single patient, without exception, relapsed after autologous stem cell transplantation, and brentuximab vedotin exposure varied. Clones were sequenced by immunoSEQ multiplex PCR, and TCRdb holds only the in-frame ones, with some missing. This sample has about 24,000 clones, with roughly three quarters found just once. Trimming stripped 4 bases from V and 8 bases from J, with 13 bases between. The CDR3 sequence is 13 residues long. CDR1 SGDLS and CDR2 YYNGEE come from the germline V gene. This clone has more than one count but fewer than ten. Its target is not known. Study-wide findings and caveats: According to reports, newly diagnosed patients had lower baseline TCR diversity than healthy donors, and relapsed/refractory patients had lower baseline TCR diversity still. Patients who responded completely had about the same baseline diversity as newly diagnosed patients. TCR diversity rose significantly by C4D1 in CD4+ but not CD8+ cells.

This chain links TRBV9 with TRBJ2-1; possibly TRBD1 or TRBD2 for D (5 bases each). Source: peripheral blood mononuclear cells (PBMCs), taken at baseline. The TCR was taken from a human donor with classical Hodgkin lymphoma. The CDR3 region is CASSRDPGDEQFF. CDR3 nucleotides: TGTGCCAGCAGCCGGGACCCCGGGGATGAGCAGTTCTTC.